This T cell receptor (beta chain) was sequenced in a study of T cell responses to AZD1222 COVID-19 vaccine. The V and J ends lost 4 bases and 5 bases respectively, with 21 bases between them. The V gene's germline CDR1 is SGHRS and CDR2 YFSETQ. This CDR3 region has 16 residues. Assay: immunoSEQ multiplex PCR; the TCRdb copy retains only in-frame clones and omits some. The table has about 160,000 clones, 88% seen once. On this clone: Its antigen is unidentified.

The study, taken as a whole, reports: Among spike-specific TCRs, nearly half reportedly target unmutated variant regions. Repertoires in all cases were sampled only once the peak T cell response had passed.

This chain connects TRBV5-1 to TRBJ1-2; perhaps TRBD1 as D (5 bases). The starting material was peripheral blood, obtained on day 0 of AZD1222 vaccination. The source is an adult in good health. Here the CDR3 DNA reads TGCGCCAGCAGCCCCACCCCGACAGATTACAATTATGGCTACACCTTC. This sequence encodes CASSPTPTDYNYGYTF.